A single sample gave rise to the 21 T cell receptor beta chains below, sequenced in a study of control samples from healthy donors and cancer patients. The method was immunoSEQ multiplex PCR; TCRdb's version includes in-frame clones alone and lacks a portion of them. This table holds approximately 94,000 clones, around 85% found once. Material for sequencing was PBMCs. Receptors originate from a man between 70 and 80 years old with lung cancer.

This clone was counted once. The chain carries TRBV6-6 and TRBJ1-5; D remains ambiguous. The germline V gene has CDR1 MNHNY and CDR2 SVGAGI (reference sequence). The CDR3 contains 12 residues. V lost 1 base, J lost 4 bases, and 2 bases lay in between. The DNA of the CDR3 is TGTGCCAGCAGTTACTTAAATCAGCCCCAGCATTTT. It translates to CASSYLNQPQHF.

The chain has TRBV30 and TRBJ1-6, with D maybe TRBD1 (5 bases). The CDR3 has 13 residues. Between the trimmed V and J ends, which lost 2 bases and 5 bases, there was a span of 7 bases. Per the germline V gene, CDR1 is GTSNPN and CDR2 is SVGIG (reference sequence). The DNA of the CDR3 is TGTGCCTGGAGTAGGGGCAATAATTCACCCCTCCACTTT. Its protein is CAWSRGNNSPLHF.

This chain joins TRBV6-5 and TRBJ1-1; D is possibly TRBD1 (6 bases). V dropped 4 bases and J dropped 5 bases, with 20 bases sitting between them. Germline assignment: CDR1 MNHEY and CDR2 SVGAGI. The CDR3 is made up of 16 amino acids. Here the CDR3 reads CASSSAPGRGSTEAFF. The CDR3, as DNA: TGTGCCAGCAGTTCGGCCCCGGGGAGGGGGTCTACTGAAGCTTTCTTT.

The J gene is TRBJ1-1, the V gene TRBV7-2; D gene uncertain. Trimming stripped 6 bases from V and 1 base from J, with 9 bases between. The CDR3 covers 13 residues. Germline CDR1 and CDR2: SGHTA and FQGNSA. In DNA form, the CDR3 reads TGTGCCAGCAGTATATACCGGAACACTGAAGCTTTCTTT. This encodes CASSIYRNTEAFF.

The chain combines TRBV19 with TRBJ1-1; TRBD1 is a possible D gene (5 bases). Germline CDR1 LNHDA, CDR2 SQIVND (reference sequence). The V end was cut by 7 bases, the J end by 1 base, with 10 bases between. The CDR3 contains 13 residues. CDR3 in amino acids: CASNWGQNTEAFF. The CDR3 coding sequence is TGTGCCAGTAATTGGGGCCAGAACACTGAAGCTTTCTTT.

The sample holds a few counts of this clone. As DNA, the CDR3 is TGTGCTAGTGGTTTGGGGGGAGGTAGCTCCTACAATGAGCAGTTCTTC. Protein sequence: CASGLGGGSSYNEQFF. V and J are TRBV12-5 and TRBJ2-1; possibly TRBD2 for D (6 bases). Trimming stripped 1 base from V and 0 bases from J, with 10 bases between. CDR1 LGHNT and CDR2 FRNRAP come from the germline V gene. The CDR3 length is 16 residues.

CDR3 DNA sequence: TGTGCCAGCAGTTATGGGAGGGGAACAGATACGCAGTATTTT. This translates into CASSYGRGTDTQYF. The chain combines TRBV6-5 with TRBJ2-3, with 7 positions matching TRBD2. The germline CDR1 and CDR2 sequences are MNHEY and SVGAGI. Trimming at V came to 3 bases and at J to 3 bases, leaving 3 bases not matched to a gene. The CDR3 consists of 14 residues.

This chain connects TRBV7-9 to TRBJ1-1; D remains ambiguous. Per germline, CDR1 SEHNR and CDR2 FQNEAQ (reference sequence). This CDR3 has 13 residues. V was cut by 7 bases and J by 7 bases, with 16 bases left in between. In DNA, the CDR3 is TGTGCCAGCACATGGGGAGCCCAAGGTGAAGCTTTCTTT. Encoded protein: CASTWGAQGEAFF.

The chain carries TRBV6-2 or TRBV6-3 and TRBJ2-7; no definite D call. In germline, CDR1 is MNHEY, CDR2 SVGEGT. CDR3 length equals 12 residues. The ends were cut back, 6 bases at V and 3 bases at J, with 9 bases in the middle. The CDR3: CASSPSYYEQYF. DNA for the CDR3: TGTGCCAGCAGCCCGTCCTACTACGAGCAGTACTTC.

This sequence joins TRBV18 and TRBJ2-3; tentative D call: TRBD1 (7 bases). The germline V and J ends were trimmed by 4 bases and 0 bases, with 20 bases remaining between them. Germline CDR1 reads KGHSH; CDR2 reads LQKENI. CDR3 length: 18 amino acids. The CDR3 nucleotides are TGTGCCAGCTCACTACTTCAGGGGGGCCAGGCTAGCACAGATACGCAGTATTTT. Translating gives CASSLLQGGQASTDTQYF.

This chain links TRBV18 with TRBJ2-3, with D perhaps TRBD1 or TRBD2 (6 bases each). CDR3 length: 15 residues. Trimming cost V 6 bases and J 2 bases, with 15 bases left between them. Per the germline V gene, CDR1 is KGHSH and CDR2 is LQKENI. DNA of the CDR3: TGTGCCAGCTCCCTGGGGGGCCTCGTCACAGATACGCAGTATTTT. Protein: CASSLGGLVTDTQYF.

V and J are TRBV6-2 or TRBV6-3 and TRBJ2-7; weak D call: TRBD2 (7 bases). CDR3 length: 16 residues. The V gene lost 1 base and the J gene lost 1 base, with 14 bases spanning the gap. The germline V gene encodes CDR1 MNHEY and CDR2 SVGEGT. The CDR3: CASSYFGGGRSYEQYF. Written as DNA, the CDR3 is TGTGCCAGCAGTTACTTTGGCGGGGGCCGATCCTACGAGCAGTACTTC.

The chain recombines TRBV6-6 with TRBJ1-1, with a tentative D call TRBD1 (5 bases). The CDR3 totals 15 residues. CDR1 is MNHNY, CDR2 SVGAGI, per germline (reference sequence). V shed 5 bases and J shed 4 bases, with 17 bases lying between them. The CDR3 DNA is TGTGCCAGCAGTGACCGACAAAGGGGCACCACTGAAGCTTTCTTT. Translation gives CASSDRQRGTTEAFF.

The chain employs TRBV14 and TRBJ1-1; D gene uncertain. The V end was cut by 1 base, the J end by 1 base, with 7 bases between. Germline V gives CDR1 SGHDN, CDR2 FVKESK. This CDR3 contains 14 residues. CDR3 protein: CASSQVLGNTEAFF. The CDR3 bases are TGTGCCAGCAGCCAAGTTCTCGGGAACACTGAAGCTTTCTTT.

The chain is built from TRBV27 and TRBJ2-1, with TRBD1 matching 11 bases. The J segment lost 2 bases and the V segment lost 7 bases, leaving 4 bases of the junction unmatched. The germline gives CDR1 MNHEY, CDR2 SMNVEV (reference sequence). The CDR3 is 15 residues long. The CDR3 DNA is TGTGCCAGCACCGAGGGACAGGGGGCCTACAATGAGCAGTTCTTC. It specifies CASTEGQGAYNEQFF.

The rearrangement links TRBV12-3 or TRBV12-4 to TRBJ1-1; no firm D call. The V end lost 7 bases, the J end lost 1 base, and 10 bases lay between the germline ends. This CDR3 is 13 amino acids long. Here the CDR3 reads CASTFSQNTEAFF. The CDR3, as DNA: TGTGCCAGCACCTTTTCCCAGAACACTGAAGCTTTCTTT.

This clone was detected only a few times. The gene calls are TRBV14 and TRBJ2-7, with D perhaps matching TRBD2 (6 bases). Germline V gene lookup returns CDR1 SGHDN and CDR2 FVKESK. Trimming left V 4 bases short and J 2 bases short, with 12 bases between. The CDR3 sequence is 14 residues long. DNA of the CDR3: TGTGCCAGCAGCCGCGGGACTGACGCCTACGAGCAGTACTTC. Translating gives CASSRGTDAYEQYF.

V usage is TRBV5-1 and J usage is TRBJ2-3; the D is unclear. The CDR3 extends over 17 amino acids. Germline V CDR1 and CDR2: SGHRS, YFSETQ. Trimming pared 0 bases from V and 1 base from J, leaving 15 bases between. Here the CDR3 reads CASSLVETRRGTDTQYF. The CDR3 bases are TGCGCCAGCAGCTTGGTGGAAACCCGACGGGGCACAGATACGCAGTATTTT.

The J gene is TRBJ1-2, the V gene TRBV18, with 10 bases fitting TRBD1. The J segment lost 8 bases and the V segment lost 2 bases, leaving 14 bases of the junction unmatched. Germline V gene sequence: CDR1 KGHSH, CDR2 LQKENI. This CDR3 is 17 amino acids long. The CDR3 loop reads CASSPIGTGAHGKGYTF. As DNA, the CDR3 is TGTGCCAGCTCACCAATTGGGACAGGGGCCCACGGTAAGGGCTACACCTTC.

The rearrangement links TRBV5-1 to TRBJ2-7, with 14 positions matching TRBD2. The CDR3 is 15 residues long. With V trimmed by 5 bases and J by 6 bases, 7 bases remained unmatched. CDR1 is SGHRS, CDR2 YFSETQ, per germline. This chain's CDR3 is CASSATSGGAPEQYF. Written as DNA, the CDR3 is TGCGCCAGCAGTGCGACTAGCGGGGGGGCCCCCGAGCAGTACTTC.

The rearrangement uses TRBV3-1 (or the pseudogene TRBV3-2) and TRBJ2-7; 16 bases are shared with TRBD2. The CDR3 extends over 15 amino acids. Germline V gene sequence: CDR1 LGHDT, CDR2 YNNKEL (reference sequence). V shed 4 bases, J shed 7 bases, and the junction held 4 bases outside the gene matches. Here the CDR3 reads CASSRGTSGRGEQYF. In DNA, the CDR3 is TGTGCCAGCAGCCGGGGGACTAGCGGGAGGGGGGAGCAGTACTTC.